The clone carrying this T cell receptor beta chain was seen more than once but under ten times. What it binds is unknown. The data were obtained in a study of post-analysis software for immune sequencing data. Study-wide context: The courses of disease that were included comprised relapsing-remitting, secondary progressive and progressive-relapsing multiple sclerosis.

Study observations and caveats: Controls had significantly higher normalized Chao1 diversity than multiple sclerosis patients.

Unique molecular identifiers were built into the TCR beta cDNA libraries. TCRdb independently ran MiXCR on the PCR reads; one entry per CDR3 protein. The data hold roughly 800,000 distinct CDR3 sequences, with roughly 30% observed a single time. This receptor was taken from a girl between 5 and 17 years old with multiple sclerosis. Sequencing was done on a sample of blood.

The DNA for the CDR3 is TGTGCCACCAGTGATCAGGGACAGTTCAATGAGCAGTTCTTC. This sequence encodes CATSDQGQFNEQFF. The chain carries TRBV24-1 and TRBJ2-1; 7 positions match TRBD1. This CDR3 region has 14 residues. Per the germline V gene, CDR1 is KGHDR and CDR2 is SFDVKD. Trimming at V came to 3 bases and at J to 6 bases, leaving 4 bases not matched to a gene.